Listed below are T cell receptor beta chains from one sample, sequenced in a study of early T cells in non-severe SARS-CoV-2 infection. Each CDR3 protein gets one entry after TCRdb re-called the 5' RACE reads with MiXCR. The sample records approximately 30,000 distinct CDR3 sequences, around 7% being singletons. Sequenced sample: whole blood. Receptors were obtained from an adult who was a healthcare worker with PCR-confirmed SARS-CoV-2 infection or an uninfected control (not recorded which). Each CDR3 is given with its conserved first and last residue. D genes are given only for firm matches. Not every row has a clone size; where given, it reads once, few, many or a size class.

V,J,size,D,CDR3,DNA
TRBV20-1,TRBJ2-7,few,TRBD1,CSARGQTSREQYF,TGCAGTGCTAGGGGACAGACCTCTCGCGAGCAGTACTTC
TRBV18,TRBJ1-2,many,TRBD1,CASSSTGSSYGYTF,TGTGCCAGCTCGTCGACAGGGAGTAGCTATGGCTACACCTTC
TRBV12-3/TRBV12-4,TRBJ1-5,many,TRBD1,CASSLRTGGQPQHF,TGTGCCAGCAGTTTAAGGACAGGGGGTCAGCCCCAGCATTTT
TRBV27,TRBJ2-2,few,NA,CASSLRLQGPDTGELFF,TGTGCCAGCAGTTTACGGTTACAGGGACCCGACACCGGGGAGCTGTTTTTT
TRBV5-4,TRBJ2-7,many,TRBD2,CASSLDGRSTYEQYF,TGTGCCAGCAGCTTGGACGGGAGGTCCACCTACGAGCAGTACTTC
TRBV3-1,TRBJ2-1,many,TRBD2,CASSPLAVSSYNEQFF,TGTGCCAGCAGCCCGCTAGCGGTGAGCTCCTACAATGAGCAGTTCTTC
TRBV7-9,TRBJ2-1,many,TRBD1,CASSNLAGQAFYNEQFF,TGTGCCAGCAGCAACTTGGCGGGACAGGCCTTCTACAATGAGCAGTTCTTC
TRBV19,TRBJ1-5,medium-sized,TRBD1,CASDRGSNQPQHF,TGTGCCAGTGACAGGGGAAGCAATCAGCCCCAGCATTTT
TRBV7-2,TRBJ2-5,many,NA,CASTEGFGIETQYF,TGTGCCAGCACTGAAGGGTTCGGGATTGAGACCCAGTACTTC
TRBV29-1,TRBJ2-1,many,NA,CSVGPGDRFF,TGCAGCGTTGGGCCCGGAGATAGGTTCTTC
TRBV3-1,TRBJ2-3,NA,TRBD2,CASSPWTSGEGTDTQYF,TGTGCCAGCAGCCCCTGGACTAGCGGGGAGGGAACAGATACGCAGTATTTT
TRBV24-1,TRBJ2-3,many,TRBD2,CATSDPSGRSTDTQYF,TGTGCCACCAGTGATCCTAGCGGGAGGAGCACAGATACGCAGTATTTT
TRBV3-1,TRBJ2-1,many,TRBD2,CASSQTSGRGNEQFF,TGTGCCAGCAGCCAGACTAGCGGGAGAGGGAATGAGCAGTTCTTC
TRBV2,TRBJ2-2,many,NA,CASSGENTGELFF,TGTGCCAGCAGCGGAGAGAACACCGGGGAGCTGTTTTTT
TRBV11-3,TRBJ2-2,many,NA,CASSLGTWAPTGELFF,TGTGCCAGCAGCTTAGGGACCTGGGCCCCCACCGGGGAGCTGTTTTTT
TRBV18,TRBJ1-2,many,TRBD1,CASSPRQGHGYTF,TGTGCCAGCTCCCCTCGACAGGGCCATGGCTACACCTTC
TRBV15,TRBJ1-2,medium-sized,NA,CATSRGADYGYTF,TGTGCCACCAGCAGAGGGGCGGACTATGGCTACACCTTC
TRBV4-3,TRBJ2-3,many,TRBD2,CASSHALAGGPDTQYF,TGCGCCAGCAGCCACGCCCTAGCGGGAGGTCCAGATACGCAGTATTTT
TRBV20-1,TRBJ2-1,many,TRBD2,CSAGGIAGGESYNEQFF,TGCAGTGCCGGGGGCATAGCGGGAGGCGAGTCCTACAATGAGCAGTTCTTC
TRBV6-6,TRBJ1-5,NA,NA,CASSYSNSGSNQPQHF,TGTGCCAGCAGTTACTCTAACTCAGGGAGCAATCAGCCCCAGCATTTT
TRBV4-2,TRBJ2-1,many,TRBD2,CASSRRLAGNYNEQFF,TGTGCCAGCAGCCGCCGACTAGCGGGAAATTACAATGAGCAGTTCTTC
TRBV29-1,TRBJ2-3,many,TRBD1,CSVGSQGAPDTQYF,TGCAGCGTTGGATCGCAGGGGGCACCAGATACGCAGTATTTT
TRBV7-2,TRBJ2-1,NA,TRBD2,CASSLEAGGYNEQFF,TGTGCCAGCAGCTTAGAAGCGGGAGGGTACAATGAGCAGTTCTTC
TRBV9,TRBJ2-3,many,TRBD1,CASSVFDRDGSDTQYF,TGTGCCAGCAGCGTCTTCGACAGGGACGGTTCAGATACGCAGTATTTT
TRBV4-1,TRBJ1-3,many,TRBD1,CASSQEGGRFSGNTIYF,TGCGCCAGCAGCCAAGAAGGGGGCCGCTTCTCTGGAAACACCATATATTTT
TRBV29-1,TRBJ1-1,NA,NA,CSVDRQSSAFF,TGCAGCGTCGATAGACAGAGCTCAGCTTTCTTT
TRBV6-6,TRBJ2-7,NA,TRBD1,CASSLRDRAYEQYF,TGTGCCAGCAGTCTCCGGGACAGGGCCTACGAGCAGTACTTC
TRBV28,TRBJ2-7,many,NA,CATDTEGFYEQYF,TGTGCCACTGACACGGAAGGATTCTACGAGCAGTACTTC
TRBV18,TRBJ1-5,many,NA,CASSPWDDNQPQHF,TGTGCCAGCTCACCGTGGGACGACAATCAGCCCCAGCATTTT
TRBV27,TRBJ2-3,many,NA,CASSLGTRSTDTQYF,TGTGCCAGCAGTTTAGGTACTAGGAGCACAGATACGCAGTATTTT
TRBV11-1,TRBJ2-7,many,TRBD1,CASSQTGFRGEQYF,TGTGCCAGCAGCCAGACAGGGTTTAGAGGCGAGCAGTACTTC
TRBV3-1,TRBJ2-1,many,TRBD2,CASHDSGRREQFF,TGTGCCAGCCACGATAGCGGGAGGAGGGAGCAGTTCTTC
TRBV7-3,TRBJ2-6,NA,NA,CASSTGRTGANVLTF,TGTGCCAGCAGCACCGGTCGCACTGGGGCCAACGTCCTGACTTTC
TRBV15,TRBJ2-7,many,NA,CATSRDTVTYEQYF,TGTGCCACCAGCAGAGATACGGTGACCTACGAGCAGTACTTC
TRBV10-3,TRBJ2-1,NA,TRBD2,CAISEASGPPSYNEQFF,TGTGCCATCAGTGAGGCTAGCGGGCCCCCCTCCTACAATGAGCAGTTCTTC
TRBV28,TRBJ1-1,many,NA,CASSHRAMARKPEAFF,TGTGCCAGCAGCCACAGGGCAATGGCACGGAAACCTGAAGCTTTCTTT
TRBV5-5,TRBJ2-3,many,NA,CASSFFSTDTQYF,TGTGCCAGCAGCTTTTTCAGCACAGATACGCAGTATTTT
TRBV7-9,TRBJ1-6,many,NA,CASRGQSKNSPLHF,TGTGCCAGCAGAGGACAGTCGAAGAATTCACCCCTCCACTTT
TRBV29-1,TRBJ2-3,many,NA,CSVARGADTQYF,TGCAGCGTCGCGAGAGGGGCAGATACGCAGTATTTT
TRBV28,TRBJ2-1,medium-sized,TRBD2,CASRFLRILAGGPLHNEQFF,TGTGCCAGCCGATTTTTACGCATACTAGCGGGAGGGCCGTTGCACAATGAGCAGTTCTTC
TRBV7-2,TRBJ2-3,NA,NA,CASSSTGHHTDTQYF,TGTGCCAGCAGCTCCACGGGACACCACACAGATACGCAGTATTTT
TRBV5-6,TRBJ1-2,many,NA,CASGYRSSHYGYTF,TGTGCCAGCGGTTACAGGTCATCGCACTATGGCTACACCTTC
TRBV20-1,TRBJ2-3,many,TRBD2,CSAKGTSGRAGADTQYF,TGCAGTGCTAAAGGGACTAGCGGGAGGGCCGGAGCAGATACGCAGTATTTT
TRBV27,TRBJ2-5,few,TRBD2,CASSLTSGLNGETQYF,TGTGCCAGCAGTTTAACTAGCGGGCTAAACGGGGAGACCCAGTACTTC
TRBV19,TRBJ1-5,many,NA,CASSIDRGRYQPQHF,TGTGCCAGTAGTATAGATAGGGGAAGATATCAGCCCCAGCATTTT
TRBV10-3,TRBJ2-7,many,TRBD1,CAITGQGADGQYF,TGTGCCATCACTGGACAGGGGGCCGATGGGCAGTACTTC
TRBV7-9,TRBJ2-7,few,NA,CASSLAGTYEQYF,TGTGCCAGCAGCTTAGCAGGTACCTACGAGCAGTACTTC
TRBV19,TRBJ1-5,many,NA,CASSLTGPLDQPQHF,TGTGCCAGTAGTCTCACAGGTCCTCTAGATCAGCCCCAGCATTTT
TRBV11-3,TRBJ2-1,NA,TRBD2,CASSIGTTSSYNEQFF,TGTGCCAGCAGCATAGGGACTACCAGCTCCTACAATGAGCAGTTCTTC
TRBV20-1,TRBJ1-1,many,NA,CSASLPAGTPEAFF,TGCAGTGCTAGCCTCCCCGCCGGGACACCTGAAGCTTTCTTT
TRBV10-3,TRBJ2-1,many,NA,CAISETGTYNEQFF,TGTGCCATCAGTGAGACGGGTACCTACAATGAGCAGTTCTTC
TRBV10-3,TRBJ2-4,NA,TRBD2,CAISPRLADLGIQYF,TGTGCCATCAGTCCAAGACTAGCCGACCTAGGCATTCAGTACTTC
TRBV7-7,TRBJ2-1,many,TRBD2,CASSLRGLAGVNNEQFF,TGTGCCAGCAGCTTAAGGGGACTGGCGGGAGTTAACAATGAGCAGTTCTTC
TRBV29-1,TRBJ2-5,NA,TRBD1,CSAGGGTGTQCF,TGCAGCGCCGGAGGTGGGACAGGGACCCAGTGCTTC